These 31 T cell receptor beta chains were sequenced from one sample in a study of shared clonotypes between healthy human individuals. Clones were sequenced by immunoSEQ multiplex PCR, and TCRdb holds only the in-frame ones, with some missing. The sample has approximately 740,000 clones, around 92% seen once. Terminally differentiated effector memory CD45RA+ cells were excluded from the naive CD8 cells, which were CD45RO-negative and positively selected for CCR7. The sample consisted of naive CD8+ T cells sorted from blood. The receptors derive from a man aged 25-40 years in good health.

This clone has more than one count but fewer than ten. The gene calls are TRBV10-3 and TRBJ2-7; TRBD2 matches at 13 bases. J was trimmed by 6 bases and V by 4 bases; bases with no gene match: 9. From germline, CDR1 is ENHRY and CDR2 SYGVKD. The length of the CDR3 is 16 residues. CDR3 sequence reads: CAISVGLAGASGEQYF. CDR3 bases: TGTGCCATCAGTGTTGGACTAGCGGGAGCCTCTGGCGAGCAGTACTTC.

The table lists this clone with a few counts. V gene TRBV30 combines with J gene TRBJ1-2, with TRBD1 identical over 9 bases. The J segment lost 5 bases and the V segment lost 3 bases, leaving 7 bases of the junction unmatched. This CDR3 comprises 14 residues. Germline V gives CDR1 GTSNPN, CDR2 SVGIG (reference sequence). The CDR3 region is CAWRRVGQGYGYTF. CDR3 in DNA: TGTGCCTGGAGGAGGGTGGGACAGGGATATGGCTACACCTTC.

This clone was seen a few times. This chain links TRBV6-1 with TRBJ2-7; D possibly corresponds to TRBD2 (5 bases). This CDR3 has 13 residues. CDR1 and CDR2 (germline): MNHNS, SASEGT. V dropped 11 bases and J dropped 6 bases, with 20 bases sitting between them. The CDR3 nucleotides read TGTGCCGGTGCAGGCGAGTTTCGGGGCGAGCAGTACTTC. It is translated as CAGAGEFRGEQYF.

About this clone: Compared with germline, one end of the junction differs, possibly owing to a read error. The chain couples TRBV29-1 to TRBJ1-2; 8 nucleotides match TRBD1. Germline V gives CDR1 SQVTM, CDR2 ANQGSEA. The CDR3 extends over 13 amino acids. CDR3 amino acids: CSVLTGVDYGYIF. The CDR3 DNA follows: TGCAGCGTCTTGACAGGGGTGGACTATGGCTACATCTTC.

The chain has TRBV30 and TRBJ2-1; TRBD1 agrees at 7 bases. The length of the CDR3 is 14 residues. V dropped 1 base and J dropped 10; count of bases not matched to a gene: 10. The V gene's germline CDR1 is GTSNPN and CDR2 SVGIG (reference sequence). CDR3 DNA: TGTGCCTGGAGTGCCGGAAACAGGGGCACCGAGCAGTTCTTC. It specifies CAWSAGNRGTEQFF.

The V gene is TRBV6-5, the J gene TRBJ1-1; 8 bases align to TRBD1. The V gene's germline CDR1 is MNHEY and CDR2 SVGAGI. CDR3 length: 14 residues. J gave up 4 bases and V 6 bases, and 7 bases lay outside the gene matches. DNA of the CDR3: TGTGCCAGCAGGACAGGGGTCTGGGGCACTGAAGCTTTCTTT. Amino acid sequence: CASRTGVWGTEAFF.

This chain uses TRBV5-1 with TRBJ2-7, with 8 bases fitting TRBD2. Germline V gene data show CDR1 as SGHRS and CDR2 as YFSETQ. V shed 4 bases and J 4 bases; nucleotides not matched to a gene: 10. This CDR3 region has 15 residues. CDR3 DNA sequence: TGCGCCAGCAGCGAGACGCTAGCGGGTGGATACGAGCAGTACTTC. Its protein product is CASSETLAGGYEQYF.

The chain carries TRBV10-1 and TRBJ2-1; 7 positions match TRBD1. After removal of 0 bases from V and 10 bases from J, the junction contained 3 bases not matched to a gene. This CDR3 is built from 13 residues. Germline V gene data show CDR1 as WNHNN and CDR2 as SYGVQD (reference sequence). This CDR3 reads CASSESRTGEQFF. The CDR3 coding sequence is TGCGCCAGCAGTGAGTCCCGGACAGGCGAGCAGTTCTTC.

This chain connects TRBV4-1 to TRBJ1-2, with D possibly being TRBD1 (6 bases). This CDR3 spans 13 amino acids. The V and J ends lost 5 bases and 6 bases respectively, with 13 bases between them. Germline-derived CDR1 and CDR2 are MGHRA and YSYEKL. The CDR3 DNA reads TGCGCCAGCAGCTATGCAGGGGACCATGGCTACACCTTC. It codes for CASSYAGDHGYTF.

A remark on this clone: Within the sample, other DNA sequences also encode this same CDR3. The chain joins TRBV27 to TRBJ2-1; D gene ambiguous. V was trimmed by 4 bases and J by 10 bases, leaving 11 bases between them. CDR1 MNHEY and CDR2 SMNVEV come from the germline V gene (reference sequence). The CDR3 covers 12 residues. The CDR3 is CASSSSGLEQFF. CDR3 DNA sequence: TGTGCCAGCAGTTCCTCCGGGTTAGAGCAGTTCTTC.

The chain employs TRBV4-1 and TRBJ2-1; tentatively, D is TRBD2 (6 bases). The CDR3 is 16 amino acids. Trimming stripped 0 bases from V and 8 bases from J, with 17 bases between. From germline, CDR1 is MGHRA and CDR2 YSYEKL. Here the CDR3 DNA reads TGCGCCAGCAGCCAAGATCTGGGGGAGGTCGGCGATGAGCAGTTCTTC. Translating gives CASSQDLGEVGDEQFF.

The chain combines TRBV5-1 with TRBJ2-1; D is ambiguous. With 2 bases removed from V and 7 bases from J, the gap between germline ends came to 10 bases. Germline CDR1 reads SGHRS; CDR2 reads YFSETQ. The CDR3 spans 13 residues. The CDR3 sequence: CASSFRSGNEQFF. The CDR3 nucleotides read TGCGCCAGCAGCTTCCGTTCCGGGAATGAGCAGTTCTTC.

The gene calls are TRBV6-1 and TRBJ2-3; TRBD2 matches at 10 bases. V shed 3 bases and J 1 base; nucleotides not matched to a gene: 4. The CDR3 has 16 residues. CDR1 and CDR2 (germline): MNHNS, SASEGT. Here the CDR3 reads CASSDRTSGGTDTQYF. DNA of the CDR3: TGTGCCAGCAGTGACCGGACTAGCGGAGGCACAGATACGCAGTATTTT.

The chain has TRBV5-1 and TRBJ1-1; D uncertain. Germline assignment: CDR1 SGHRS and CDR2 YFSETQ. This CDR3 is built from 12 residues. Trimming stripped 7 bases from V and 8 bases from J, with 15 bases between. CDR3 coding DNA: TGCGCCAGCTTAGGGTCCGATATGGAAGCTTTCTTT. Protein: CASLGSDMEAFF.

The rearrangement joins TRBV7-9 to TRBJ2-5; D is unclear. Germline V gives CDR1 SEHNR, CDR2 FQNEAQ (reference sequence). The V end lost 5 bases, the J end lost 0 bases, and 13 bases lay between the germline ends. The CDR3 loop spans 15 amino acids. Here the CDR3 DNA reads TGTGCCAGCAGCCCCCTCCTCAGAAACCAAGAGACCCAGTACTTC. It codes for CASSPLLRNQETQYF. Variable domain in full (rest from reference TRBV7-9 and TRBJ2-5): DTGVSQNPRHKITKRGQNVTFRCDPISEHNRLYWYRQTLGQGPEFLTYFQNEAQLEKSRLLSDRFSAERPKGSFSTLEIQRTEQGDSAMYLCASSPLLRNQETQYFGPGTRLLVL.

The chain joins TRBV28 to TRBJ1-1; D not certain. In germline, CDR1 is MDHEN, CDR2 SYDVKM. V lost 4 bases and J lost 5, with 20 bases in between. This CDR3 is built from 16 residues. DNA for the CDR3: TGTGCCAGCAGTTCCTCCTTGGACTCACTCGGGACTGAAGCTTTCTTT. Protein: CASSSSLDSLGTEAFF.

CDR3 sequence: CASSLGRVNEQFF. As DNA, the CDR3 is TGTGCCAGCAGCTTAGGGCGGGTGAATGAGCAGTTCTTC. This chain uses TRBV11-1 with TRBJ2-1; maybe TRBD2 (5 bases). The CDR3 is 13 residues long. Looked up from germline, CDR1 is SGHAT and CDR2 is FQDESV (reference sequence). Trimming shortened V by 1 base and J by 7 bases, and 8 bases separated the two germline ends.

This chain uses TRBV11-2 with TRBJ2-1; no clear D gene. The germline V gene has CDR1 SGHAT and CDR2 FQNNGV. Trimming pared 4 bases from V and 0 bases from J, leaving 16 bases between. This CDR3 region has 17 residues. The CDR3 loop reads CASSYGPYPSSYNEQFF. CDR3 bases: TGTGCCAGCAGCTACGGACCGTATCCAAGCTCCTACAATGAGCAGTTCTTC.

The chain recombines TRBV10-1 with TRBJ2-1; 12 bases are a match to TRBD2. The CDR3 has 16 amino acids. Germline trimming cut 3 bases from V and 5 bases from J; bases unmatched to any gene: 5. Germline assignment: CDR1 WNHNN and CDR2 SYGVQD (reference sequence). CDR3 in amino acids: CASSDPLAGGNNEQFF. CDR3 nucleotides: TGCGCCAGCAGTGACCCCCTAGCGGGAGGGAACAATGAGCAGTTCTTC.

This chain's CDR3 is CASSRSRGLDEQFF. The CDR3 nucleotides read TGTGCCAGCAGTCGCAGTCGGGGTCTAGATGAGCAGTTCTTC. The chain recombines TRBV6-6 with TRBJ2-1; D might be TRBD2 (5 bases). This CDR3 region has 14 residues. CDR1 is MNHNY, CDR2 SVGAGI, per germline (reference sequence). V gave up 5 bases and J gave up 8 bases, with 16 bases separating them.

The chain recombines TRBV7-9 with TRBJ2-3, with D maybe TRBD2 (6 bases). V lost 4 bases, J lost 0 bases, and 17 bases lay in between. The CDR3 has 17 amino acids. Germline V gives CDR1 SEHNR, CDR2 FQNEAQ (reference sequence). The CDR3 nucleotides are TGTGCCAGCAGCTCCCCCAACGGGAGTTATAGCACAGATACGCAGTATTTT. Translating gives CASSSPNGSYSTDTQYF. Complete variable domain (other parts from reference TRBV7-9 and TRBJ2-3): DTGVSQNPRHKITKRGQNVTFRCDPISEHNRLYWYRQTLGQGPEFLTYFQNEAQLEKSRLLSDRFSAERPKGSFSTLEIQRTEQGDSAMYLCASSSPNGSYSTDTQYFGPGTRLTVL.

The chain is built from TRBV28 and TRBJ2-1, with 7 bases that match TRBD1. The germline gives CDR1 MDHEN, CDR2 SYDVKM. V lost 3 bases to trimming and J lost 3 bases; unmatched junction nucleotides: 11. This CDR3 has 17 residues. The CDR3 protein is CASSFRVTGNLYNEQFF. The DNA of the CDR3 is TGTGCCAGCAGTTTCCGGGTGACAGGGAATCTCTACAATGAGCAGTTCTTC.

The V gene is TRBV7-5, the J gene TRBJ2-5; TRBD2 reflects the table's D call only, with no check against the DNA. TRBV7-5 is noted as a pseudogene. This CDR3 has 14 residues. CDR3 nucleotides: TGTGTCAGAAGCCAGTGTGGGGGGCAAGAGACCCAGTACTTC. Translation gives CVRSQCGGQETQYF.

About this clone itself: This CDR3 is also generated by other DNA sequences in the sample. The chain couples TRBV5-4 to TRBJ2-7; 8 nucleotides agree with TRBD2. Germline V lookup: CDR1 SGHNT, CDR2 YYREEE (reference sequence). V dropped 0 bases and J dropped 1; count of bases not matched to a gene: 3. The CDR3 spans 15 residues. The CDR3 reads CASSLAAGGSYEQYF. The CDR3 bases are TGTGCCAGCAGCTTGGCCGCGGGGGGTTCCTACGAGCAGTACTTC.

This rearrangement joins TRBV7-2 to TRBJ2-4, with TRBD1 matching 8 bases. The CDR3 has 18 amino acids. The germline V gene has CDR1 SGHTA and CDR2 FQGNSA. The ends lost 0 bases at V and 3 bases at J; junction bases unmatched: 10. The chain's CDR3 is CASSLAGQGRIGKNIQYF. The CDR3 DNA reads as TGTGCCAGCAGCTTAGCTGGACAGGGAAGAATTGGCAAAAACATTCAGTACTTC. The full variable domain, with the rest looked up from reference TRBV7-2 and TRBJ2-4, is GAGVSQSPSNKVTEKGKDVELRCDPISGHTALYWYRQSLGQGLEFLIYFQGNSAPDKSGLPSDRFSAERTGGSVSTLTIQRTQQEDSAVYLCASSLAGQGRIGKNIQYFGAGTRLSVL.

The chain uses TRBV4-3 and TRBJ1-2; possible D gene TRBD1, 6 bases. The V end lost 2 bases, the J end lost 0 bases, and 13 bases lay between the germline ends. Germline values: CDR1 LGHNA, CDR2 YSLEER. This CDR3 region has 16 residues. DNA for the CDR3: TGCGCCAGCAGCCAATCCGTGGGGGGCCCTAACTATGGCTACACCTTC. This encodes CASSQSVGGPNYGYTF.

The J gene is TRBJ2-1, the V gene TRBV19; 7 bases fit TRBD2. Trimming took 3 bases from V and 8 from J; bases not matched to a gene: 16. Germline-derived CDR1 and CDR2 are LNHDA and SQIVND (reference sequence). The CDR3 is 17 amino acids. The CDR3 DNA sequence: TGTGCCAGTAGTATGAGGGCGGGAGTAATTGGTGCGGATGAGCAGTTCTTC. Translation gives CASSMRAGVIGADEQFF.

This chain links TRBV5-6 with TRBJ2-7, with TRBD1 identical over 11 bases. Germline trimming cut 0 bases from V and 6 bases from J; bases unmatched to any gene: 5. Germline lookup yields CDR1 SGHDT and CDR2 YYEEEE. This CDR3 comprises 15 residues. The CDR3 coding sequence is TGTGCCAGCAGCTTGGCGGGACAGGGGGGGCGCGAGCAGTACTTC. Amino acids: CASSLAGQGGREQYF.

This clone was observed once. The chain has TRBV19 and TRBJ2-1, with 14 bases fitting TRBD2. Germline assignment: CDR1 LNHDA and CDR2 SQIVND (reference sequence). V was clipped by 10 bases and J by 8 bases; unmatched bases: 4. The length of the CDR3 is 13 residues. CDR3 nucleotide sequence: TGTGCCACCCGGACTAGCGGGAGGTATGAGCAGTTCTTC. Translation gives CATRTSGRYEQFF.

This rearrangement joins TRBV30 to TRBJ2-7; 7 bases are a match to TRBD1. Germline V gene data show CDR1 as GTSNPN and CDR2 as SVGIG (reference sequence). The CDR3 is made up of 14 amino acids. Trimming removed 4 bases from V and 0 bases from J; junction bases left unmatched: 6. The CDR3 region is CAWIPQGSSYEQYF. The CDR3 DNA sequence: TGTGCCTGGATCCCACAGGGGAGCTCCTACGAGCAGTACTTC.

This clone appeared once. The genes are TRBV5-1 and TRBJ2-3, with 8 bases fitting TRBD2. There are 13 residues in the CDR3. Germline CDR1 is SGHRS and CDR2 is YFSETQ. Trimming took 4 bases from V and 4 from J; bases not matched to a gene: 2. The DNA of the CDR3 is TGCGCCAGCAGCGGGACTAGTTCAGATACGCAGTATTTT. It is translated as CASSGTSSDTQYF.